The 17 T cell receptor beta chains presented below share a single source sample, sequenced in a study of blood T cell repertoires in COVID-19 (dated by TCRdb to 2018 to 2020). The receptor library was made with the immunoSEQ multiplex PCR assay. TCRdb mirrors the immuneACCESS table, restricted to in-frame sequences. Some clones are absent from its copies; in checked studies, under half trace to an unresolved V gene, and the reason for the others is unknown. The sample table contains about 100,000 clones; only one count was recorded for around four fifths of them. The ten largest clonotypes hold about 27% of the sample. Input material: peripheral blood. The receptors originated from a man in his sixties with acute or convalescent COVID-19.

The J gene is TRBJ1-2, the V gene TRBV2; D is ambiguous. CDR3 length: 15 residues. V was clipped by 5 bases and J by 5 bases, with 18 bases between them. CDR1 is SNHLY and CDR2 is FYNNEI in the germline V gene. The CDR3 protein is CASSMSGLGGYGYTF. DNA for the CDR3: TGTGCCAGCAGTATGTCAGGACTTGGAGGGTATGGCTACACCTTC.

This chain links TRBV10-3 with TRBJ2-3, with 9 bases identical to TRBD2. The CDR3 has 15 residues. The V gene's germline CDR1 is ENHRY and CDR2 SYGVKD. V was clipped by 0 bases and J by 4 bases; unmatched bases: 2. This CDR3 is CAISESGLAADTQYF. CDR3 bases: TGTGCCATCAGTGAGTCGGGACTAGCTGCAGATACGCAGTATTTT.

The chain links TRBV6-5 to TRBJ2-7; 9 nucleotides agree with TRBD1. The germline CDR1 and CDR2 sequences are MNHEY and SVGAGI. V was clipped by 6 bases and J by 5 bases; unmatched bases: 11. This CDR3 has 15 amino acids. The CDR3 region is CASRPGQGTYHEQYV. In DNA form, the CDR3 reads TGTGCCAGCAGACCGGGACAGGGTACATACCACGAGCAGTACGTC.

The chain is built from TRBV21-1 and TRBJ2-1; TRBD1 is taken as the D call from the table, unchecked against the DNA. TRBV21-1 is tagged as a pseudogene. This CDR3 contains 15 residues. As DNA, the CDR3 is TGTGCCAGCAGCAAAGTTCAGGGGCTTTACAATGAGCAGTTCTTC. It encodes CASSKVQGLYNEQFF.

In DNA form, the CDR3 reads TGTGCCAGCAGTGAAGCGCGCTACGAGCAGTACTTC. Protein: CASSEARYEQYF. The rearrangement joins TRBV6-1 to TRBJ2-7, with no clear D. This CDR3 is built from 12 residues. Trimming shortened V by 0 bases and J by 3 bases, and 3 bases separated the two germline ends. CDR1 is MNHNS and CDR2 is SASEGT in the germline V gene.

CDR3: CASSLFSGTGPGGYTF. CDR3 bases: TGTGCCAGCAGTTTATTTTCCGGGACAGGACCCGGCGGCTACACCTTC. The genes are TRBV27 and TRBJ1-2, with TRBD1 matching 8 bases. The CDR3 covers 16 residues. The germline V gene has CDR1 MNHEY and CDR2 SMNVEV (reference sequence). V lost 1 base, J lost 8 bases, and 12 bases stayed unmatched.

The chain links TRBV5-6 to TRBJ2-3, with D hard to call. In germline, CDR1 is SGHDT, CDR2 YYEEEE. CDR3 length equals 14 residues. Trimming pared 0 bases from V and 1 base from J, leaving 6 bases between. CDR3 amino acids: CASSLGSGTDTQYF. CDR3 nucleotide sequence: TGTGCCAGCAGCTTGGGGAGCGGCACAGATACGCAGTATTTT.

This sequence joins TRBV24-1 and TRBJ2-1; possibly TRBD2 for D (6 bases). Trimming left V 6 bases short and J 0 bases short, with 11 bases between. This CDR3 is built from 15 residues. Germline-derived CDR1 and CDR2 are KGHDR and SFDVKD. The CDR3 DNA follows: TGTGCCACCAGTCTGGGCGGGAACTCCTACAATGAGCAGTTCTTC. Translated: CATSLGGNSYNEQFF.

CDR3 in amino acids: CASSSPGGNTEAFF. The DNA of the CDR3 is TGTGCCAGCAGTTCCCCAGGGGGGAACACTGAAGCTTTCTTT. The V and J genes are TRBV6-5 and TRBJ1-1; 7 bases align to TRBD1. V gave up 4 bases and J gave up 1 base; unmatched junction bases: 3. Germline loops: CDR1 MNHEY, CDR2 SVGAGI. The CDR3 consists of 14 residues.

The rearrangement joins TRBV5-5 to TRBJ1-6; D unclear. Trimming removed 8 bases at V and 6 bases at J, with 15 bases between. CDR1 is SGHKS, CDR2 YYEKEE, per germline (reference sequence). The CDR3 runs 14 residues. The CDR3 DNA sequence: TGTGCCAGTTCCCCATTGCGGCTTAATTCACCCCTCCACTTT. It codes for CASSPLRLNSPLHF.

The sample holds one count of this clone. CDR3 region: CATSEVRGLTDTQYF. The CDR3 DNA is TGTGCCACCAGTGAAGTACGGGGACTCACAGATACGCAGTATTTT. J is TRBJ2-3 and V is TRBV24-1; D may be TRBD2 (6 bases). Germline assignment: CDR1 KGHDR and CDR2 SFDVKD. The CDR3 length is 15 residues. V gave up 4 bases and J gave up 2 bases, with 12 bases separating them.

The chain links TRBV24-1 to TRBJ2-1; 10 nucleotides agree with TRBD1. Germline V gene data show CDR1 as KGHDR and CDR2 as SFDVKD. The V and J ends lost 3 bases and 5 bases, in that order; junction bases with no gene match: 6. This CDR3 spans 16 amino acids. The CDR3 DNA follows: TGTGCCACCAGTGATCCTCGGGACAGGGGTCACAATGAGCAGTTCTTC. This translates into CATSDPRDRGHNEQFF.

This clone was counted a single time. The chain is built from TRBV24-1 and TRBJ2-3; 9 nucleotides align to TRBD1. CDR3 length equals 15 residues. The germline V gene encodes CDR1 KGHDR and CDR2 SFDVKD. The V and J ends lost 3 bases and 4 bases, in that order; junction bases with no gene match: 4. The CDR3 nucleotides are TGTGCCACCAGTGATCAGACAGGGGGATCAGATACGCAGTATTTT. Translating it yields CATSDQTGGSDTQYF.

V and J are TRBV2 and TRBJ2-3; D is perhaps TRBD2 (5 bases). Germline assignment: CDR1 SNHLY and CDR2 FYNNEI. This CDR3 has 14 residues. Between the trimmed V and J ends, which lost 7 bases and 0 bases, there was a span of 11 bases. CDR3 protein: CASTFQRSTDTQYF. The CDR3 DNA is TGTGCCAGCACGTTCCAGCGGAGCACAGATACGCAGTATTTT.

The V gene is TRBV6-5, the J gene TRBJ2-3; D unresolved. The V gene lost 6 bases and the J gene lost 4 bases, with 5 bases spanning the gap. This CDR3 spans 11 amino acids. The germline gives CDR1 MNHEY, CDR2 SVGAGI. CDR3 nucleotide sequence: TGTGCCAGCAGGTCTTCAGATACGCAGTATTTT. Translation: CASRSSDTQYF.

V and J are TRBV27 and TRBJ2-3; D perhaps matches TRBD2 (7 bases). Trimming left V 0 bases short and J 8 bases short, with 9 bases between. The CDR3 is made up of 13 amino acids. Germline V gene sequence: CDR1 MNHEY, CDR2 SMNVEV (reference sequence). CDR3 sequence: CASSLSRGGTQYF. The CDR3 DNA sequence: TGTGCCAGCAGTTTATCGAGGGGGGGTACGCAGTATTTT.

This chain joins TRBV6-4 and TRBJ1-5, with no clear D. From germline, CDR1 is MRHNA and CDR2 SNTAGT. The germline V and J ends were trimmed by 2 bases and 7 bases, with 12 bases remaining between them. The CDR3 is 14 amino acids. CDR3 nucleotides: TGTGCCAGCAGTGACGCCCCGGGCGGGCAGCCCCAGCATTTT. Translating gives CASSDAPGGQPQHF.